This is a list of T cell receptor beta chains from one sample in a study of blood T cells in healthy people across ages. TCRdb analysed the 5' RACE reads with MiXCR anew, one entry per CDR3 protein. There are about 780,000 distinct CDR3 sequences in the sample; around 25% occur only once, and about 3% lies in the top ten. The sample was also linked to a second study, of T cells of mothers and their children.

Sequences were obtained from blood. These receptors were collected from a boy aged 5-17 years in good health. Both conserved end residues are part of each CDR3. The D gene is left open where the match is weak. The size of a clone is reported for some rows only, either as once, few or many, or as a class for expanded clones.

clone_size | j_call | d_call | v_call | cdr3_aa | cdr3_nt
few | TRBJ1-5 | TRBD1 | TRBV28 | CASSPAGGGQPQHF | TGTGCCAGCAGCCCAGCAGGGGGAGGTCAGCCCCAGCATTTT
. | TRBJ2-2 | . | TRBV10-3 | CAISDREAGELFF | TGTGCCATCAGTGACAGGGAGGCCGGGGAGCTGTTTTTT
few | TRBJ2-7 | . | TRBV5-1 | CASSPPQGNEQYF | TGCGCCAGCAGTCCTCCTCAGGGAAACGAGCAGTACTTC
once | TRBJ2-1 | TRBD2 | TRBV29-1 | CSAELADRPYNEQFF | TGCAGCGCCGAACTAGCGGACCGGCCCTACAATGAGCAGTTCTTC
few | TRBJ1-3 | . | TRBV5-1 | CASSLDPIPTGNTIYF | TGCGCCAGCAGCTTGGATCCTATACCTACTGGAAACACCATATATTTT
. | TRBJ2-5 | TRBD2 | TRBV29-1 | CSVSGTSGGKETQYF | TGCAGCGTCTCCGGGACTAGCGGGGGAAAAGAGACCCAGTACTTC
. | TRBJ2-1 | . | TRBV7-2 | CAPARSSYNEQFF | TGTGCCCCTGCAAGGTCCTCCTACAATGAGCAGTTCTTC
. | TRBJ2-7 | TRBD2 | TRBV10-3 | CAISEGGGAPYEQYF | TGTGCCATCAGTGAAGGCGGGGGGGCCCCCTACGAGCAGTACTTC
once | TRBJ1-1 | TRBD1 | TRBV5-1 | CASRRQGPNTEAFF | TGCGCCAGCAGAAGACAGGGACCGAACACTGAAGCTTTCTTT
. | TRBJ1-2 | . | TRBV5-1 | CASSTESLGKGYTF | TGCGCCAGCAGCACGGAGTCGTTGGGCAAGGGCTACACCTTC
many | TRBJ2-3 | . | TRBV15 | CATSRDYGPTDTQYF | TGTGCCACCAGCAGAGATTACGGCCCGACAGATACGCAGTATTTT
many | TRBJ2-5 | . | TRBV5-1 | CASSLGSQGRGETQYF | TGCGCCAGCAGCTTGGGTTCTCAGGGCCGGGGAGAGACCCAGTACTTC
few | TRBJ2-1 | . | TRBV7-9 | CASSPTGSWEQFF | TGTGCCAGCAGCCCCACAGGGTCATGGGAGCAGTTCTTC
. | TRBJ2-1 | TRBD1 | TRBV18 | CASSPRTGGSVEQFF | TGTGCCAGCTCACCAAGGACAGGGGGGTCTGTCGAGCAGTTCTTC
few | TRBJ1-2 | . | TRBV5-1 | CASSLDSGYTF | TGCGCCAGCAGCCTGGACAGCGGCTACACCTTC
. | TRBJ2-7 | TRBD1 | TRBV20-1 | CSVSTGTGRSYEQYF | TGCAGTGTCTCAACCGGGACAGGCCGTTCCTACGAGCAGTACTTC
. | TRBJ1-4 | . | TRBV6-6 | CASSDSGVSLEKLFF | TGTGCCAGCAGTGATTCAGGGGTATCACTGGAAAAACTGTTTTTT
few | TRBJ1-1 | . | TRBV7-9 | CASSFGGRRVTEAFF | TGTGCCAGCAGCTTTGGCGGCCGGAGAGTTACTGAAGCTTTCTTT
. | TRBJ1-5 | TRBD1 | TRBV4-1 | CASSFTGTDQPQHF | TGCGCCAGCAGTTTTACCGGGACAGATCAGCCCCAGCATTTT
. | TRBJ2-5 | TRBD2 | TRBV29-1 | CSVGGGLETQYF | TGCAGCGTGGGGGGAGGGTTGGAGACCCAGTACTTC
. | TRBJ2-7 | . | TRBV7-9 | CASSLAQRRDEQYF | TGTGCCAGCAGCTTAGCGCAGAGGAGGGACGAGCAGTACTTC
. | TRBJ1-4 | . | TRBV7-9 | CASSLPDLGGVEKLFF | TGTGCCAGCAGCTTACCCGACCTCGGGGGAGTTGAAAAACTGTTTTTT
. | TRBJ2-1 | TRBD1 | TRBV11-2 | CASSLVGTGYNEQFF | TGTGCCAGCAGCTTAGTTGGGACAGGCTACAATGAGCAGTTCTTC
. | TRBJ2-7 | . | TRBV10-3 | CAISGGGTSYEQYF | TGTGCCATCAGTGGTGGGGGGACCTCCTACGAGCAGTACTTC
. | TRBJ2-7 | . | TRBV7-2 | CASSLGHEGAYEQYF | TGTGCCAGCAGCTTAGGGCATGAGGGTGCCTACGAGCAGTACTTC
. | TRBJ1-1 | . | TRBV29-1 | CSVVKRRGNTEAFF | TGCAGCGTAGTTAAAAGGCGTGGGAACACTGAAGCTTTCTTT
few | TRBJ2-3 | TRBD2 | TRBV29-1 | CSVVRGGGDTQYF | TGCAGCGTTGTCCGCGGGGGTGGGGATACGCAGTATTTT
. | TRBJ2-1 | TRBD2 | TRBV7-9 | CASSYSGDYDEQFF | TGTGCCAGCAGTTATAGCGGGGACTACGATGAGCAGTTCTTC
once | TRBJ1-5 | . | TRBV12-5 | CASRGRGMNQPQHF | TGTGCTAGTCGGGGCAGGGGTATGAATCAGCCCCAGCATTTT
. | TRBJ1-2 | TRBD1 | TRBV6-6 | CASSYSGQGINGYTF | TGTGCCAGCAGTTACTCGGGACAGGGGATAAATGGCTACACCTTC
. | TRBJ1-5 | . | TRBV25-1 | CASSEYEDLGSWGNQPQHF | TGTGCCAGCAGTGAATATGAGGACTTGGGGTCTTGGGGCAATCAGCCCCAGCATTTT
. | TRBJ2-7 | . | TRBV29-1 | CSVEAPWGGINYYEQYF | TGCAGCGTTGAGGCTCCCTGGGGAGGAATTAATTACTACGAGCAGTACTTC
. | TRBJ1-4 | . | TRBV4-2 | CASSQDRGGNDEKLFF | TGTGCCAGCAGCCAAGATCGGGGAGGTAACGATGAAAAACTGTTTTTT
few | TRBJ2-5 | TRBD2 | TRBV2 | CASSEGLAGPAGWETQYF | TGTGCCAGCAGTGAGGGACTAGCGGGGCCCGCAGGTTGGGAGACCCAGTACTTC
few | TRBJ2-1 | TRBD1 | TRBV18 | CASSPRGLLNEQFF | TGTGCCAGCTCACCGAGGGGGCTGTTGAATGAGCAGTTCTTC
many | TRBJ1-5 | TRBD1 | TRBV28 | CASSSTGTGINQPQHF | TGTGCCAGCAGTTCGACCGGGACAGGGATCAATCAGCCCCAGCATTTT
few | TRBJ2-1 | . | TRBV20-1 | CSARPWEAPSYNEQSF | TGCAGTGCTAGACCCTGGGAGGCCCCCTCCTACAATGAGCAGTCCTTC
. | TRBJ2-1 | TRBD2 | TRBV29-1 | CSFTSGGSSQFF | TGCAGCTTCACTAGCGGGGGATCCTCACAGTTCTTC
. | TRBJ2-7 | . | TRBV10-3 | CAISEPRGGYEQYF | TGTGCCATCAGTGAGCCCCGGGGTGGCTACGAGCAGTACTTC
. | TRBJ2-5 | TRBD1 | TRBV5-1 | CASSLGARDSQETQYF | TGCGCCAGCAGCTTGGGGGCCCGGGACAGCCAAGAGACCCAGTACTTC